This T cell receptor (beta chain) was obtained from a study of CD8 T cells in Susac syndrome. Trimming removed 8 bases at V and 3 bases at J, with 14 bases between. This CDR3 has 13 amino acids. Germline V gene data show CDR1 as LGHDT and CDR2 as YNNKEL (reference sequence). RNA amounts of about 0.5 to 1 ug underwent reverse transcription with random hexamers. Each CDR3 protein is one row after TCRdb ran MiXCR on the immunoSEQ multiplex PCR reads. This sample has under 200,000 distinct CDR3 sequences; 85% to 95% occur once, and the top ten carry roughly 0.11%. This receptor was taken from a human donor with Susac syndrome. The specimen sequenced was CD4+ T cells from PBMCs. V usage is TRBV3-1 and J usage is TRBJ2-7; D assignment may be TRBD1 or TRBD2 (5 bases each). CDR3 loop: CASGRDPIYEQYF. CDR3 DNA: TGTGCCAGCGGACGGGACCCCATCTACGAGCAGTACTTC.